This entry lists 10 T cell receptor beta chains sequenced from one sample in a study of T cells after posttransplantation cyclophosphamide. The table came from immunoSEQ multiplex PCR; TCRdb's copy has only in-frame clones and leaves some out. Of under 15,000 clones listed, around 81% are singletons. Sequenced material: memory CD4+ T cells sorted from PBMCs. All receptors come from a man aged 45-60 years in good health, CMV-negative, and a related stem cell transplant donor.

The rearrangement links TRBV5-8 to TRBJ2-4; tentative D call: TRBD2 (6 bases). V was clipped by 3 bases and J by 0 bases, with 16 bases between them. This CDR3 region has 17 residues. Germline V gene data show CDR1 as SGHTS and CDR2 as YDEGEE. This CDR3 is CASSSESWGVAKNIQYF. The CDR3 nucleotides read TGTGCCAGCAGCTCAGAATCATGGGGGGTAGCCAAAAACATTCAGTACTTC. The variable domain in full, with the rest retrieved from reference TRBV5-8 and TRBJ2-4, is EAGVTQSPTHLIKTRGQQATLRCSPISGHTSVYWYQQALGLGLQFLLWYDEGEERNRGNFPPRFSGRQFPNYSSELNVNALELEDSALYLCASSSESWGVAKNIQYFGAGTRLSVL.

The J gene is TRBJ2-7, the V gene TRBV4-1, with D possibly TRBD1 on 6 matching bases. Deletions cut 5 bases from V and 0 bases from J, with 11 bases between. This CDR3 region has 14 residues. Germline CDR1 reads MGHRA; CDR2 reads YSYEKL. CDR3 nucleotides: TGCGCCAGCAGCTTCGAGACAGGCTCCTACGAGCAGTACTTC. It translates to CASSFETGSYEQYF.

The chain has TRBV5-1 and TRBJ2-3, with D possibly being TRBD1 (6 bases). This CDR3 is 16 amino acids long. V shed 4 bases and J shed 5 bases, with 20 bases lying between them. CDR1 is SGHRS and CDR2 is YFSETQ in the germline V gene. The CDR3 coding sequence is TGCGCCAGCAGCCTCGGAGTTATGGGGGCGGGAGATACGCAGTATTTT. It translates to CASSLGVMGAGDTQYF.

This rearrangement joins TRBV6-1 to TRBJ2-3, with a possible D match to TRBD1 (5 bases). Germline-derived CDR1 and CDR2 are MNHNS and SASEGT. Trimming shortened V by 7 bases and J by 4 bases, and 12 bases separated the two germline ends. CDR3 length equals 13 residues. The CDR3 sequence is CASKLRQPDTQYF. As DNA, the CDR3 is TGTGCCAGCAAACTAAGACAGCCAGATACGCAGTATTTT.

The V and J genes are TRBV30 and TRBJ2-3; 9 positions match TRBD2. This CDR3 contains 14 residues. Germline V lookup: CDR1 GTSNPN, CDR2 SVGIG (reference sequence). Losses at the gene ends were 4 bases for V and 4 bases for J; bases not matched to a gene: 6. The CDR3 protein is CAWTSGMAADTQYF. The CDR3 nucleotides read TGTGCCTGGACTAGCGGGATGGCGGCAGATACGCAGTATTTT.

The chain combines TRBV30 with TRBJ1-5, with D unresolved. The germline CDR1 and CDR2 sequences are GTSNPN and SVGIG (reference sequence). Trimming took off 2 bases at V and 6 bases at J, with 11 bases between the two ends. The CDR3 sequence is 13 residues long. The CDR3 reads CAWSTMPSQPQHF. The CDR3 DNA follows: TGTGCCTGGAGTACAATGCCTAGTCAGCCCCAGCATTTT.

The chain has TRBV7-8 and TRBJ2-7; 12 bases agree with TRBD2. Germline lookup yields CDR1 SGHVS and CDR2 FQNEAQ. The CDR3 is 15 amino acids. V trimming: 4 bases; J trimming: 10 bases; junction bases outside the gene matches: 11. The CDR3 protein is CASSYQWTSGTTQYF. In nucleotides, the CDR3 is TGTGCCAGCAGCTACCAATGGACTAGCGGGACAACTCAGTACTTC.

The chain uses TRBV10-3 and TRBJ1-2, with 8 nucleotides matching TRBD1. Germline lookup yields CDR1 ENHRY and CDR2 SYGVKD. This CDR3 region has 15 residues. V dropped 8 bases and J dropped 4; count of bases not matched to a gene: 12. This CDR3 is CAISPAGQGGYGYTF. The CDR3 coding sequence is TGTGCCATCTCCCCGGCAGGACAGGGAGGCTATGGCTACACCTTC.

V usage is TRBV6-5 and J usage is TRBJ2-5; D is possibly TRBD2 (5 bases). The CDR3 length is 13 residues. The V gene's germline CDR1 is MNHEY and CDR2 SVGAGI. The ends were cut back, 5 bases at V and 3 bases at J, with 10 bases in the middle. This CDR3 is CASSDGLKETQYF. The CDR3 DNA sequence: TGTGCCAGCAGTGACGGACTGAAAGAGACCCAGTACTTC.

Here the CDR3 reads CASSQTSASYEQYF. The CDR3 nucleotides are TGCGCCAGCAGCCAAACTAGCGCCTCCTACGAGCAGTACTTC. V usage is TRBV5-1 and J usage is TRBJ2-7; TRBD2 aligns across 7 bases. This CDR3 comprises 14 residues. After removal of 4 bases from V and 0 bases from J, the junction contained 4 bases not matched to a gene. Germline V CDR1 and CDR2: SGHRS, YFSETQ. Filled out from reference TRBV5-1 and TRBJ2-7, the complete variable domain reads KAGVTQTPRYLIKTRGQQVTLSCSPISGHRSVSWYQQTPGQGLQFLFEYFSETQRNKGNFPGRFSGRQFSNSRSEMNVSTLELGDSALYLCASSQTSASYEQYFGPGTRLTVT.